Sequencing of this T cell receptor beta chain was carried out in a study of T cells in Graves' hyperthyroidism and ophthalmopathy. The hyperthyroidism patients had all been newly diagnosed, and their disease duration was under 2 months. Their ages ranged from 18 to 65 years. Not enrolled were patients with uncontrolled infection, other autoimmune disease, pregnancy or lactation. Trimming left V 0 bases short and J 3 bases short, with 17 bases between. There are 17 residues in the CDR3. The germline gives CDR1 WNHNN, CDR2 SYGVQD (reference sequence). The TCR beta CDR3 regions underwent amplification using RNA transcripts as the source. The HTBI primer set was used in a first-round RT-PCR of the TCR CDR3. TCRdb passed the multiplex PCR reads through MiXCR, listing each CDR3 protein once. There are hundreds of thousands of distinct CDR3 sequences in the sample; 19% occur only once, and around 4% lies in the top ten.

This clonotype was seen repeatedly, ten times or more. The source material was blood. The sequence was obtained from a woman aged 18 to 35 with Graves' hyperthyroidism. This chain uses TRBV10-1 with TRBJ1-1; unclear D gene. The CDR3 nucleotides are TGCGCCAGCAGTGAGTCGGTATCAACGGGTTCGGACACTGAAGCTTTCTTT. Its translation: CASSESVSTGSDTEAFF.